This is a list of T cell receptor beta chains from one sample in a study of cytomegalovirus exposure and HLA in healthy donors. The method was immunoSEQ multiplex PCR; TCRdb's version includes in-frame clones alone and lacks a portion of them. The sample shows 140,000 or so clones, 74% of them seen only once. The sample comprised PBMCs. The origin of the receptors is a man aged 18 to 29 in good health and CMV-seropositive. Both conserved end residues are part of each CDR3. The D gene is left open where the match is weak. Clone size is shown for a subset of rows, as once, few, many or a class of expanded clone.

v_call	d_call	clone_size	j_call	cdr3_nt	cdr3_aa
TRBV5-6	-	-	TRBJ1-2	TGTGCCAGCAGTCCGGCATGGACTTCGGGGGGCTACACCTTC	CASSPAWTSGGYTF
TRBV10-3	TRBD1	-	TRBJ1-1	TGTGCCACTATAGGGACAGGGGGGAGGTACACTGAAGCTTTCTTT	CATIGTGGRYTEAFF
TRBV19	-	-	TRBJ1-2	TGTGCCAGTAACGAAGGAGCTAACTATGGCTACACCTTC	CASNEGANYGYTF
TRBV4-1	-	-	TRBJ1-4	TGCGCCAGCAGCCGTAATGGGGGGACGGAGGAAAAACTGTTTTTT	CASSRNGGTEEKLFF
TRBV19	-	-	TRBJ1-5	TGTGCCAGTAGTATTCGGGGGGGAGGCAATCAGCCCCAGCATTTT	CASSIRGGGNQPQHF
TRBV11-2	-	-	TRBJ1-5	TGTGCCAGCAGCTTAGGTCTCAGGGGTCAGCCCCAGCATTTT	CASSLGLRGQPQHF
TRBV7-2	TRBD2	-	TRBJ2-1	TGTGCCAGCAGCTTAAGGGGGGGACTAGCCCACTCCTACAATGAGCAGTTCTTC	CASSLRGGLAHSYNEQFF
TRBV10-3	-	few	TRBJ1-3	TGTGCCATCAGCGACAGTACCTCTGGAAACACCATATATTTT	CAISDSTSGNTIYF
TRBV5-4	-	-	TRBJ1-2	TGTGCCAGCAACATTGGGGGGGGCTTCGACTATGGCTACACCTTC	CASNIGGGFDYGYTF
TRBV6-5	TRBD1	-	TRBJ1-1	TGTGCCAGCACTGGGACAGAAAAGAACACTGAAGCTTTCTTT	CASTGTEKNTEAFF
TRBV28	-	-	TRBJ1-1	TGTGCCAGCACCGTTTCAGGGCAGAACACTGAAGCTTTCTTT	CASTVSGQNTEAFF
TRBV7-3	-	-	TRBJ1-1	TGTGCCAGCAGCTTAAAGCGGGGCACTGAAGCTTTCTTT	CASSLKRGTEAFF
TRBV6-5	-	-	TRBJ2-7	TGTGCCAGCAGTTACTTGACAGGCTACGAGCAGTACTTC	CASSYLTGYEQYF
TRBV2	-	-	TRBJ1-5	TGTGCCAGCAGTGAAGCGCGAGGGAGCGGCAATCAGCCCCAGCATTTT	CASSEARGSGNQPQHF
TRBV18	-	-	TRBJ1-5	TGTGCCAGCTCACCAGGGGGCACTAGCAATCAGCCCCAGCATTTT	CASSPGGTSNQPQHF
TRBV28	-	few	TRBJ1-5	TGTGCCAGCAGGCTCCCGGCCCAGGGATTCAATCAGCCCCAGCATTTT	CASRLPAQGFNQPQHF
TRBV10-3	-	-	TRBJ2-5	TGTGCCATCACCCGGACACCGGCGGAGACCCAGTACTTC	CAITRTPAETQYF
TRBV28	TRBD2	-	TRBJ2-7	TGTGCCAGCAGTTCCCTCAAGACTAGCCCCGCGGGCGAGCAGTACTTC	CASSSLKTSPAGEQYF
TRBV10-3	TRBD2	-	TRBJ2-7	TGTGCCATCAGTGATTCCGGGGGGACTCGAGAGCAGTACTTC	CAISDSGGTREQYF
TRBV4-2	TRBD1	-	TRBJ1-1	TGTGCCAGCAGCCCGGGACAGGGGAACGCCCTTATGAACACTGAAGCTTTCTTT	CASSPGQGNALMNTEAFF
TRBV6-1	-	-	TRBJ2-3	TGTGCCAGCAGTGAATTAGGTAGGGGTAAGGGCACAGATACGCAGTATTTT	CASSELGRGKGTDTQYF
TRBV7-2	TRBD1	once	TRBJ2-3	TGTGCCAGCAGCCGACCGTGGGACAGGGCTTCCTTTAGCACAGATACGCAGTATTTT	CASSRPWDRASFSTDTQYF
TRBV7-8	TRBD2	-	TRBJ2-7	TGTGCCAGCAGCTTAGCCCGGACGGCGACTAGCGGGAGGGTCTACGAGCAGTACTTC	CASSLARTATSGRVYEQYF
TRBV4-1	-	-	TRBJ1-4	TGCGCCAGCAGCCCGCGGGGGGGTCTTAATGAAAAACTGTTTTTT	CASSPRGGLNEKLFF
TRBV4-2	TRBD1	few	TRBJ1-4	TGTGCCAGCAGCCCCCGACAGGGGGGACGACTTTATAAACTGTTTTTT	CASSPRQGGRLYKLFF
TRBV6-5	TRBD1	once	TRBJ2-7	TGTGCCAGCAGATCCGACAGGGGAGCCTACGAGCAGTACTTC	CASRSDRGAYEQYF
TRBV9	-	-	TRBJ2-1	TGTGCTTCTACTCCCCTCTACAATGAGCAGTTCTTC	CASTPLYNEQFF
TRBV7-9	TRBD1	-	TRBJ2-1	TGTGCCAGCAGCGAACATCAGGGGGAAGAGTTCTTC	CASSEHQGEEFF
TRBV5-1	TRBD1	once	TRBJ2-7	TGCGCCAGCACTCAGTATAGGGGGCACGAGCAGTACTTC	CASTQYRGHEQYF
TRBV6-5	TRBD2	-	TRBJ2-2	TGTGCCAGCAGTTACCTGACTAGCGGGAGGCCCGGGGAGCTGTTTTTT	CASSYLTSGRPGELFF
TRBV19	-	few	TRBJ2-7	TGTGCCAGTAGCCCTTACGGGGTCCGAAGCTCCTACGAGCAGTACTTC	CASSPYGVRSSYEQYF
TRBV14	-	-	TRBJ2-3	TGTGCCAGCAGCCAAGCGTCGGGAGATACGCAGTATTTT	CASSQASGDTQYF
TRBV25-1	-	once	TRBJ1-6	TGTGCCAGCAGTGAATATTCGGTCAGGGGCCGATCACCCCTCCACTTT	CASSEYSVRGRSPLHF
TRBV6-6	-	-	TRBJ2-3	TGTGCCAGCAGTTATCCTGCCGGGACAGATACGCAGTATTTT	CASSYPAGTDTQYF
TRBV7-2	-	-	TRBJ2-7	TGTGCCAGCAGCTCGAACGCGGGGCCCTACGAGCAGTACTTC	CASSSNAGPYEQYF
TRBV30	TRBD2	-	TRBJ2-3	TGTGCCTGGAGTGTAGCGGGAGTATCAGATACGCAGTATTTT	CAWSVAGVSDTQYF
TRBV7-2	-	-	TRBJ1-5	TGTGCCAGCAGCTTAGCGCTCGGGGGGAGAAAGCCCCAGCATTTT	CASSLALGGRKPQHF
TRBV18	TRBD1	-	TRBJ2-7	TGTGCCAGCTCACCCCGGGGGACAGGGACTAACGAGCAGTACTTC	CASSPRGTGTNEQYF
TRBV7-2	TRBD1	-	TRBJ1-1	TGTGCCAGCAGCAGGGGGCTTACGGGGACTGAAGCTTTCTTT	CASSRGLTGTEAFF
TRBV7-2	-	-	TRBJ1-3	TGTGCCAGCAGCTTAGGGGTCGCGGTAAAGACTGGAAACACCATATATTTT	CASSLGVAVKTGNTIYF